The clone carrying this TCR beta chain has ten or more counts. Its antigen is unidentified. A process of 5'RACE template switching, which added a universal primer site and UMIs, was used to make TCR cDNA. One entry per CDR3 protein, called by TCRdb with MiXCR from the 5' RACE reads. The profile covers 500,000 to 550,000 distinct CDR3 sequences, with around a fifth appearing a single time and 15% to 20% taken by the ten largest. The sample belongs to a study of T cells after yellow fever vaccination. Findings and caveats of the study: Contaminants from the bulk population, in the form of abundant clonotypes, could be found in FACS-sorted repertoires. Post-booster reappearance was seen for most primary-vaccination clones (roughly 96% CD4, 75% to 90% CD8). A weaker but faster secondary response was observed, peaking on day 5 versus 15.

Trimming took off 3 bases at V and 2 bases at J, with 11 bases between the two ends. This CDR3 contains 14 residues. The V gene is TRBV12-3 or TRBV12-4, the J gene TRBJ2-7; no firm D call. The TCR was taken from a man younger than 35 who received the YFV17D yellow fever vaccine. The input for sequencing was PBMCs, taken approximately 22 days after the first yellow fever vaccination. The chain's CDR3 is CASSFGRTTYEQYF. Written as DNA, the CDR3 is TGTGCCAGCAGTTTCGGGCGGACCACCTACGAGCAGTACTTC.